This entry concerns a single T cell receptor beta chain. Its antigen is not known. The sample is drawn from a study of T cells after yellow fever vaccination. MiXCR was run by TCRdb on the 5' RACE reads, yielding one entry per CDR3 protein. The sample holds about 580,000 distinct CDR3 sequences, around 16% seen once. The CDR3 consists of 11 residues. With 9 bases removed from V and 6 bases from J, the gap between germline ends came to 7 bases. Germline loops: CDR1 KGHDR, CDR2 SFDVKD. Findings and caveats of the study: Overall, a small share of clonotypes was seen in both CD4 and CD8 compartments.

The sequencing here drew on PBMCs, taken 4 to 6 days after the first yellow fever vaccination. This chain joins TRBV24-1 and TRBJ1-4; D is ambiguous. This TCR came from a man younger than 35 who received the YFV17D yellow fever vaccine. CDR3 protein: CATGLYEKLFF. The CDR3 coding sequence is TGTGCCACCGGGCTTTATGAAAAACTGTTTTTT.